What follows are 2 T cell receptor beta chains derived from one specimen sequenced in a study of blood T cell repertoires in COVID-19. Profiled with immunoSEQ multiplex PCR; TCRdb holds only in-frame clones, not every one. Of around 290,000 clones listed, about 93% are singletons. Sequenced sample: PBMCs or T cells enriched from blood (not recorded which). These receptors all come from a woman younger than 45 who had recovered from COVID-19.

The chain carries TRBV6-2 or TRBV6-3 and TRBJ1-5; 7 positions match TRBD1. Germline CDR1 reads MNHEY; CDR2 reads SVGEGT. V gave up 0 bases and J gave up 8 bases; unmatched junction bases: 7. This CDR3 contains 15 residues. CDR3 bases: TGTGCCAGCAGTTACTCGAGACAGGGCTTCGAGCCCCAGCATTTT. As protein: CASSYSRQGFEPQHF.

The V call is TRBV28, the J call TRBJ2-4; TRBD2 agrees at 11 bases. Per the germline V gene, CDR1 is MDHEN and CDR2 is SYDVKM. Trimming removed 3 bases from V and 3 bases from J; junction bases left unmatched: 7. This CDR3 region has 17 residues. The CDR3 DNA sequence: TGTGCCAGCAGTTTCGGACTAGCGGGTTGGGACAAAAACATTCAGTACTTC. This gives the protein CASSFGLAGWDKNIQYF.